The 32 T cell receptor beta chains presented below share a single source sample, sequenced in a study of blood T cell repertoires in COVID-19. The data were produced by immunoSEQ multiplex PCR, yet TCRdb's version contains in-frame clones alone and is incomplete. The repertoire holds under 500,000 clones, with about 90% as singletons. The sequencing input was PBMCs or T cells enriched from blood (not recorded which). Receptor source: a woman between 18 and 29 years old with acute COVID-19.

This clone is a singleton in its sample. This chain joins TRBV2 and TRBJ1-4, with unresolved D. The CDR3 covers 14 residues. With 7 bases removed from V and 3 bases from J, the gap between germline ends came to 12 bases. The germline CDR1 and CDR2 sequences are SNHLY and FYNNEI. The CDR3 region has the DNA TGTGCCAGCATCCTATCCCCTTCTAATGAAAAACTGTTTTTT. Amino acid sequence: CASILSPSNEKLFF.

The CDR3 region is CASSNPGTGLFYEQYF. Here the CDR3 DNA reads TGTGCCAGCAGTAACCCCGGGACAGGGTTGTTCTACGAGCAGTACTTC. This chain links TRBV27 with TRBJ2-7, with 9 bases lining up with TRBD1. V gave up 5 bases and J gave up 3 bases; unmatched junction bases: 11. CDR1 MNHEY and CDR2 SMNVEV come from the germline V gene (reference sequence). This CDR3 region has 16 residues.

The V call is TRBV5-1, the J call TRBJ2-7; D may be TRBD2 (6 bases). CDR1 is SGHRS, CDR2 YFSETQ, per germline. The CDR3 covers 14 residues. Trimming stripped 5 bases from V and 7 bases from J, with 19 bases between. Written as DNA, the CDR3 is TGCGCCAGCAGTGCCCTAGCGCCGAATGGGGAGCAGTACTTC. Protein product: CASSALAPNGEQYF. The full variable domain, with the rest looked up from reference TRBV5-1 and TRBJ2-7, is KAGVTQTPRYLIKTRGQQVTLSCSPISGHRSVSWYQQTPGQGLQFLFEYFSETQRNKGNFPGRFSGRQFSNSRSEMNVSTLELGDSALYLCASSALAPNGEQYFGPGTRLTVT.

J is TRBJ2-3 and V is TRBV2, with TRBD2 matching 13 bases. The CDR3 has 14 amino acids. The germline V gene encodes CDR1 SNHLY and CDR2 FYNNEI. Losses at the gene ends were 6 bases for V and 8 bases for J; bases not matched to a gene: 5. DNA for the CDR3: TGTGCCAGCAGCGGACTAGCGGGAGCTGGTACGCAGTATTTT. Translating gives CASSGLAGAGTQYF.

The chain uses TRBV7-8 and TRBJ1-5; unclear D gene. Trimming shortened V by 1 base and J by 7 bases, and 5 bases separated the two germline ends. Germline-derived CDR1 and CDR2 are SGHVS and FQNEAQ. The CDR3 is 12 amino acids. Here the CDR3 DNA reads TGTGCCAGCAGCTTAGTCGGGCAGCCCCAGCATTTT. It translates to CASSLVGQPQHF.

The chain uses TRBV7-9 and TRBJ1-6; D may be TRBD1 (5 bases). Germline lookup yields CDR1 SEHNR and CDR2 FQNEAQ (reference sequence). Trimming shortened V by 0 bases and J by 9 bases, and 12 bases separated the two germline ends. The CDR3 runs 15 residues. For the CDR3, the DNA is TGTGCCAGCAGCTTAGCTCAGGGCCGCTCTTCACCCCTCCACTTT. It yields the protein CASSLAQGRSSPLHF.

This clone has just a few counts. V is TRBV7-2 and J is TRBJ1-5, with D perhaps matching TRBD1 (6 bases). CDR3 length: 14 amino acids. Germline-derived CDR1 and CDR2 are SGHTA and FQGNSA. V was shortened by 3 bases and J by 3 bases, with 9 bases between the two germline ends. The CDR3 coding sequence is TGTGCCAGCAGCTTGGACAGTTACAATCAGCCCCAGCATTTT. The encoded protein is CASSLDSYNQPQHF.

CDR3 DNA: TGTGCCAGCAGTGCTCGGACAGGGGAGTTCTTC. Translated: CASSARTGEFF. The rearrangement joins TRBV12-3 or TRBV12-4 to TRBJ2-1; 9 positions match TRBD1. With V trimmed by 5 bases and J by 14 bases, 4 bases remained unmatched. The CDR3 sequence is 11 residues long.

The V call is TRBV4-3, the J call TRBJ2-2; D not resolved. The CDR3 extends over 17 amino acids. V gave up 0 bases and J gave up 2 bases, with 13 bases separating them. Germline loops: CDR1 LGHNA, CDR2 YSLEER. This CDR3 is CASSQDLRHFNTGELFF. The CDR3 nucleotides read TGCGCCAGCAGCCAAGATTTGAGGCATTTCAACACCGGGGAGCTGTTTTTT.

The gene calls are TRBV12-3 or TRBV12-4 and TRBJ1-6, with 7 bases that match TRBD1. Trimming removed 6 bases from V and 17 bases from J; junction bases left unmatched: 7. The CDR3 has 11 residues. CDR3 amino acids: CASSHGQEVHF. DNA for the CDR3: TGTGCCAGCAGCCACGGACAGGAGGTCCACTTT.

The gene calls are TRBV11-2 and TRBJ1-6; 9 bases line up with TRBD1. Germline values: CDR1 SGHAT, CDR2 FQNNGV. Trimming took 5 bases from V and 7 from J; bases not matched to a gene: 6. The length of the CDR3 is 15 residues. The chain's CDR3 is CASSVWDRVNSPLHF. CDR3 DNA sequence: TGTGCCAGCAGCGTATGGGACAGGGTCAATTCACCCCTCCACTTT.

V gene TRBV5-8 combines with J gene TRBJ1-5, with D unresolved. Trimming shortened V by 3 bases and J by 3 bases, and 10 bases separated the two germline ends. This CDR3 has 14 amino acids. Germline V gives CDR1 SGHTS, CDR2 YDEGEE. CDR3 nucleotide sequence: TGTGCCAGCAGCTCGAACATGATCAATCAGCCCCAGCATTTT. This encodes CASSSNMINQPQHF.

The chain joins TRBV5-6 to TRBJ1-6; a possible D gene is TRBD1 (5 bases). CDR1 SGHDT and CDR2 YYEEEE come from the germline V gene. The V end lost 5 bases, the J end lost 6 bases, and 12 bases lay between the germline ends. CDR3 size: 14 residues. DNA for the CDR3: TGTGCCAGCAGTCGGGGGAGGGTTAATTCACCCCTCCACTTT. It encodes CASSRGRVNSPLHF.

The rearrangement uses TRBV20-1 and TRBJ2-7; D is perhaps TRBD1 (6 bases). The CDR3 loop spans 14 amino acids. Per the germline V gene, CDR1 is DFQATT and CDR2 is SNEGSKA (reference sequence). The V gene lost 3 bases and the J gene lost 5 bases, with 17 bases spanning the gap. The CDR3 spells CSASPFTGRNEQYF. Written as DNA, the CDR3 is TGCAGTGCTAGTCCCTTTACAGGGAGAAACGAGCAGTACTTC.

The chain joins TRBV2 to TRBJ2-5; 9 nucleotides agree with TRBD1. V shed 6 bases and J 1 base; nucleotides not matched to a gene: 3. Germline CDR1 reads SNHLY; CDR2 reads FYNNEI. The CDR3 loop spans 14 amino acids. CDR3 protein: CASRRQGVQETQYF. In nucleotides, the CDR3 is TGTGCCAGCAGAAGACAGGGGGTCCAAGAGACCCAGTACTTC.

The V and J genes are TRBV30 and TRBJ1-1, with TRBD1 as a possible D gene (6 bases). V was trimmed by 2 bases and J by 2 bases, leaving 15 bases between them. The germline CDR1 and CDR2 sequences are GTSNPN and SVGIG (reference sequence). The CDR3 covers 15 residues. The CDR3 DNA is TGTGCCTGGAGTACGCCGGACAGCTTAAACACTGAAGCTTTCTTT. Its protein is CAWSTPDSLNTEAFF. Using reference TRBV30 and TRBJ1-1 for the parts outside the CDR3, the full variable domain is SQTIHQWPATLVQPVGSPLSLECTVEGTSNPNLYWYRQAAGRGLQLLFYSVGIGQISSEVPQNLSASRPQDRQFILSSKKLLLSDSGFYLCAWSTPDSLNTEAFFGQGTRLTVV.

V gene TRBV2 combines with J gene TRBJ2-3; no reliable D call. CDR3 length: 14 amino acids. From germline, CDR1 is SNHLY and CDR2 FYNNEI. Trimming stripped 4 bases from V and 0 bases from J, with 8 bases between. The CDR3 nucleotides are TGTGCCAGCAGTGGACTGGTTAGCACAGATACGCAGTATTTT. This encodes CASSGLVSTDTQYF.

The CDR3 loop is CASSYSNSRGYGYTF. The CDR3, as DNA: TGTGCCAGCAGTTACTCGAACTCTAGGGGCTATGGCTACACCTTC. This chain uses TRBV6-5 with TRBJ1-2; possible D gene TRBD1, 5 bases. CDR3 length: 15 residues. Looked up from germline, CDR1 is MNHEY and CDR2 is SVGAGI. V lost 0 bases and J 4 bases, leaving 12 bases between the germline ends.

This sequence joins TRBV7-8 and TRBJ1-4; 7 nucleotides line up with TRBD1. The J segment lost 1 base and the V segment lost 5 bases, leaving 4 bases of the junction unmatched. This CDR3 has 15 amino acids. CDR1 is SGHVS, CDR2 FQNEAQ, per germline. The CDR3 sequence is CASSENRGTNEKLFF. For the CDR3, the DNA is TGTGCCAGCAGCGAAAACAGGGGAACTAATGAAAAACTGTTTTTT.

The chain recombines TRBV3-1 (or the pseudogene TRBV3-2) with TRBJ2-1; D uncertain. V was clipped by 0 bases and J by 5 bases, with 8 bases between them. Germline V gene data show CDR1 as LGHDT and CDR2 as YNNKEL (reference sequence). This CDR3 contains 14 residues. The CDR3 is CASSQDKPNNEQFF. CDR3 in DNA: TGTGCCAGCAGCCAAGATAAGCCTAACAATGAGCAGTTCTTC.

The genes are TRBV14 and TRBJ2-3; 14 nucleotides match TRBD2. Unmatched junction bases numbered 6, after V lost 1 base and J lost 3 bases. In germline, CDR1 is SGHDN, CDR2 FVKESK. The CDR3 loop spans 18 amino acids. The CDR3 bases are TGTGCCAGCAGCCAAGGGAGACTAGCGGGGGGGCGGACAGATACGCAGTATTTT. It is translated as CASSQGRLAGGRTDTQYF.

The V gene is TRBV10-3, the J gene TRBJ2-1; 9 bases are shared with TRBD2. The CDR3 has 13 residues. The germline CDR1 and CDR2 sequences are ENHRY and SYGVKD. The CDR3 nucleotides are TGTGCGGCGGCCCTAGCGGGGCTGGATGAGCAGTTCTTC. This sequence encodes CAAALAGLDEQFF.

This clone has a handful of counts. V gene TRBV9 combines with J gene TRBJ2-5, with 9 bases fitting TRBD1. From germline, CDR1 is SGDLS and CDR2 YYNGEE. The CDR3 extends over 15 amino acids. Losses at the gene ends were 4 bases for V and 5 bases for J; bases not matched to a gene: 9. This CDR3 reads CASSQGQGNLETQYF. For the CDR3, the DNA is TGTGCCAGCAGCCAAGGACAGGGGAATTTGGAGACCCAGTACTTC.

This rearrangement joins TRBV19 to TRBJ2-7; 8 nucleotides match TRBD1. The V and J ends lost 6 bases and 5 bases, in that order; junction bases with no gene match: 9. The CDR3 totals 14 residues. The germline CDR1 and CDR2 sequences are LNHDA and SQIVND (reference sequence). The CDR3 region is CASSRRGPVDEQYF. DNA for the CDR3: TGTGCCAGTAGCCGCAGGGGGCCCGTGGACGAGCAGTACTTC.

This rearrangement joins TRBV9 to TRBJ1-3, with D hard to call. This CDR3 region has 15 residues. V gave up 4 bases and J gave up 0 bases, with 11 bases separating them. Germline V gene sequence: CDR1 SGDLS, CDR2 YYNGEE. As DNA, the CDR3 is TGTGCCAGCAGCATTACTGCTAGCTCTGGAAACACCATATATTTT. This codes for CASSITASSGNTIYF. Full variable domain (remainder filled in from reference TRBV9 and TRBJ1-3): DSGVTQTPKHLITATGQRVTLRCSPRSGDLSVYWYQQSLDQGLQFLIQYYNGEERAKGNILERFSAQQFPDLHSELNLSSLELGDSALYFCASSITASSGNTIYFGEGSWLTVV.

V is TRBV7-9 and J is TRBJ1-3; D is unresolved. Germline lookup yields CDR1 SEHNR and CDR2 FQNEAQ (reference sequence). The CDR3 is 17 amino acids. Trimming took 5 bases from V and 0 from J, leaving 17 bases between them. The CDR3, as DNA: TGTGCCAGCAGCCTCGACAAGGCTCTCATCTCTGGAAACACCATATATTTT. It translates to CASSLDKALISGNTIYF.

This chain connects TRBV9 to TRBJ2-1; TRBD2 aligns across 7 bases. The junction had 12 bases not matched to a gene; V was cut back by 4 bases and J by 5 bases. Germline CDR1 and CDR2: SGDLS and YYNGEE. This CDR3 contains 16 residues. The chain's CDR3 is CASSTDPQRGNNEQFF. CDR3 nucleotides: TGTGCCAGCAGCACTGACCCCCAGCGGGGAAACAATGAGCAGTTCTTC.

The rearrangement uses TRBV11-3 and TRBJ2-3; perhaps TRBD2 as D (6 bases). CDR1 SGHNT and CDR2 YENEEA come from the germline V gene. The V gene lost 5 bases and the J gene lost 0 bases, with 12 bases spanning the gap. The CDR3 extends over 15 amino acids. The chain's CDR3 is CASSKGLGSTDTQYF. The CDR3, as DNA: TGTGCCAGCAGCAAGGGACTTGGAAGCACAGATACGCAGTATTTT.

The chain recombines TRBV15 with TRBJ1-4; 9 bases align to TRBD1. V shed 5 bases and J 8 bases; nucleotides not matched to a gene: 6. The germline CDR1 and CDR2 sequences are LNHNV and YYDKDF (reference sequence). This CDR3 spans 14 amino acids. The CDR3 reads CATSQDRGREKLFF. CDR3 coding DNA: TGTGCCACCAGCCAGGACAGGGGCCGAGAAAAACTGTTTTTT.

The chain has TRBV19 and TRBJ2-7; 7 nucleotides match TRBD1. This CDR3 region has 15 residues. Germline-derived CDR1 and CDR2 are LNHDA and SQIVND (reference sequence). J lost 0 bases, V lost 6 bases, and 8 bases had no gene match. In DNA form, the CDR3 reads TGTGCCAGTAGCCCGGGACAGACAAGCTCCTACGAGCAGTACTTC. Protein product: CASSPGQTSSYEQYF.

J is TRBJ1-2 and V is TRBV5-8; 7 bases are shared with TRBD1. The trim removed 4 bases at V and 5 bases at J, leaving 5 bases unmatched. CDR3 length: 13 amino acids. Germline V gene sequence: CDR1 SGHTS, CDR2 YDEGEE. CDR3 protein: CASSAGQSYGYTF. DNA of the CDR3: TGTGCCAGCAGCGCGGGACAGTCATATGGCTACACCTTC.

The genes are TRBV7-6 and TRBJ2-5; D is perhaps TRBD1 (6 bases). V lost 5 bases to trimming and J lost 4 bases, with 17 bases between them. CDR1 SGHVS and CDR2 FNYEAQ come from the germline V gene. The CDR3 length is 15 residues. CDR3 DNA: TGTGCCAGCAGCGTCACCCAGGGGACGCGAGAGACCCAGTACTTC. Protein: CASSVTQGTRETQYF.